This TCR beta chain was sequenced in a study of blood T cell repertoires in COVID-19. Overall study context: Material from acute and convalescent COVID-19 was sourced from the United States, Italy and Spain.

The CDR3 covers 16 residues. CDR1 and CDR2 from the germline V gene are MNHEY and SVGEGT. Germline trimming cut 3 bases from V and 3 bases from J; bases unmatched to any gene: 5. Methods used by the authors: Estimated nucleated cell counts came from reference gene primer amplification. TCRdb's copy holds only in-frame clones and misses some; the assay was immunoSEQ multiplex PCR. V, J and clone size derive from that table, while D and trimming were established from the DNA sequence. Of 5,000 to 6,000 clones listed, 90% were seen once; the top ten hold around 6%. The sequenced material came from peripheral blood. The chain couples TRBV6-2 or TRBV6-3 to TRBJ2-3; 11 nucleotides agree with TRBD2. This receptor was obtained from a man aged 55 to 70 with acute or convalescent COVID-19. CDR3 DNA sequence: TGTGCCAGCAGTTATGGACTAGCGGGTTTGACAGATACGCAGTATTTT. This encodes CASSYGLAGLTDTQYF.